This TCR beta chain was captured by sequencing in a study of beta chain features in type 1 diabetes. Expressed TCRB transcripts were sequenced, since all the RNA that had been isolated was reverse transcribed. The protocol was immunoSEQ multiplex PCR, while the TCRdb copy is restricted to in-frame clones and leaves out a portion. The data show about 930,000 clones, with 17% seen just once and 0.02% to 0.025% held by the top ten. The CDR3 runs 14 residues. The germline V and J ends were trimmed by 6 bases and 4 bases, with 14 bases remaining between them. Germline V CDR1 and CDR2: SGHTA, FQGNSA. Sequencing was carried out using naive CD4+ T cells from blood. The chain joins TRBV7-2 to TRBJ2-3; a possible D gene is TRBD1 (5 bases). This receptor was obtained from a woman aged 18-30 years in good health. CDR3 region: CASSRGSSPDTQYF. The CDR3 DNA reads as TGTGCCAGCAGTAGGGGATCCTCCCCAGATACGCAGTATTTT.